The entry that follows covers one T cell receptor (beta chain) sequence. V lost 4 bases, J lost 4 bases, and 15 bases lay in between. CDR3 length equals 15 residues. CDR1 is SGDLS and CDR2 is YYNGEE in the germline V gene. Data came from immunoSEQ multiplex PCR; TCRdb stores just in-frame clones and leaves some out. The sample shows under 250,000 clones, roughly nine tenths of them seen only once. This sample stems from a study of blood T cell repertoires in COVID-19. Looking at the study overall: The samples span acute and convalescent COVID-19 from the United States, Italy and Spain. From T cells, B-cell-depleted T cells, or PBMCs came the material, which was cDNA or gDNA.

The rearrangement uses TRBV9 and TRBJ1-3; D call uncertain. The TCR originated in a man between 60 and 70 years old with acute or convalescent COVID-19. The material sequenced was peripheral blood. The CDR3 DNA follows: TGTGCCAGCAGCCCTCGTGGAGTAGGCGGAAACACCATATATTTT. Protein sequence: CASSPRGVGGNTIYF.